This is a list of T cell receptor beta chains from one sample in a study of PD-L1 blockade in urothelial cancer. This table comes from immunoSEQ multiplex PCR, and its TCRdb copy is limited to in-frame clones, with some not included. Of tens of thousands of clones detected, 81% appear once; the ten largest clones hold more than 5%. The sample consisted of PBMCs, taken around atezolizumab (anti-PD-L1) treatment. These TCRs come from a man in his sixties or seventies with urothelial cancer. Both conserved end residues are part of each CDR3. A D gene is named only where the DNA matches it firmly. The size of a clone is reported for some rows only, either as once, few or many, or as a class for expanded clones.

CDR3aa	CDR3nt	j_gene	abundance	d_gene	v_gene
CASSLTPPPPYEQYF	TGTGCCAGCAGCTTGACACCCCCGCCACCCTACGAGCAGTACTTC	TRBJ2-7	-	-	TRBV5-5
CAWSVGTGGDEQFF	TGTGCCTGGAGTGTAGGGACAGGGGGCGATGAGCAGTTCTTC	TRBJ2-1	-	TRBD1	TRBV30
CASSLFPLAGAADTQYF	TGTGCCAGCAGCTTATTTCCACTAGCGGGGGCCGCAGATACGCAGTATTTT	TRBJ2-3	-	TRBD2	TRBV7-3
CASRFRTSPETQYF	TGTGCAAGTCGCTTCCGGACTAGCCCCGAGACCCAGTACTTC	TRBJ2-5	-	-	TRBV12-2
CASSLGGGNTGELFF	TGTGCCAGCAGCTTGGGGGGGGGGAACACCGGGGAGCTGTTTTTT	TRBJ2-2	-	TRBD2	TRBV5-6
CASSAETGTGTIYF	TGTGCCAGCAGTGCTGAGACAGGGACTGGCACCATATATTTT	TRBJ1-3	few	TRBD1	TRBV2
CASSLGGHGGNTIYF	TGTGCCAGCAGCTTAGGCGGGCATGGTGGAAACACCATATATTTT	TRBJ1-3	-	-	TRBV7-2
CAWSVAGWADTQYF	TGTGCCTGGAGTGTGGCGGGGTGGGCAGATACGCAGTATTTT	TRBJ2-3	once	-	TRBV30
CASGETGNSYNEQFF	TGTGCCAGCGGGGAAACAGGTAACTCCTACAATGAGCAGTTCTTC	TRBJ2-1	few	-	TRBV6-1
CASSLVTGNTEAFF	TGTGCCAGCAGCTTAGTGACAGGGAACACTGAAGCTTTCTTT	TRBJ1-1	-	-	TRBV7-7
CASSREAGGITDTQYF	TGTGCCAGTAGTAGGGAGGCGGGGGGGATCACAGATACGCAGTATTTT	TRBJ2-3	few	TRBD2	TRBV19
CASSLRGTEPNTGELFF	TGTGCCAGCAGCTTGAGGGGAACGGAGCCGAACACCGGGGAGCTGTTTTTT	TRBJ2-2	-	-	TRBV5-8
CASSLGGTGNEKLFF	TGTGCCAGCAGCTTAGGGGGGACAGGAAATGAAAAACTGTTTTTT	TRBJ1-4	once	TRBD1	TRBV7-6
CASSADSGRIQTQYF	TGTGCCAGCAGCGCCGACTCCGGTCGAATTCAGACCCAGTACTTC	TRBJ2-5	-	-	TRBV2
CASSIRQSSGNTIYF	TGTGCCAGTAGTATACGACAGAGCTCTGGAAACACCATATATTTT	TRBJ1-3	-	-	TRBV19
CAVQAPGVDGYTF	TGTGCCGTACAAGCCCCAGGGGTAGATGGCTACACCTTC	TRBJ1-2	-	-	TRBV6-5